Listed below are T cell receptor beta chains from one sample, sequenced in a study of brain T cells in children with intractable seizures. TCRdb's copy holds only in-frame clones and misses some; the assay was immunoSEQ multiplex PCR. The table shows about 76,000 clones, with about 93% occurring only once. Sample: peripheral blood, taken at surgery. The receptors were gathered from a boy under two years old with tuberous sclerosis and intractable seizures. The CDR3 runs from the conserved cysteine through the conserved F or W. Each record gives: V gene, D gene, J gene, clone size, CDR3 DNA, CDR3 protein. The D gene is left open where the match is weak. Clone size appears in some rows only: once, few, many, or a class for an expanded clone.

>TRBV24-1|.|TRBJ2-2|.
TGTGCCACCAGTCAGGAAACCGGGGAGCTGTTTTTT
CATSQETGELFF
>TRBV4-1|.|TRBJ1-5|once
TGCGCCAGCAGCCTACAGGGTGGACAGCCCCAGCATTTT
CASSLQGGQPQHF
>TRBV13|TRBD1|TRBJ1-2|.
TGTGCCAGCAGCTTAGTCAGGGGGAGAAAAAATGGCTACACCTTC
CASSLVRGRKNGYTF
>TRBV6-5|TRBD2|TRBJ2-1|.
TGTGCCAGCAGGGGGACTAGCGGGCTCAATGAGCAGTTCTTC
CASRGTSGLNEQFF
>TRBV7-2|TRBD2|TRBJ2-7|.
TGTGCCAGCAGCTTACTAGCGGGCTCCTACGAGCAGTACTTC
CASSLLAGSYEQYF
>TRBV6-1|TRBD1|TRBJ2-7|.
TGTGCCAGCAGTGAAGGAAGGACAGGCAGCTACGAGCAGTACTTC
CASSEGRTGSYEQYF
>TRBV7-2|TRBD2|TRBJ2-3|.
TGTGCGAGCAGCCTAATAGCGGGGTATAGCACAGATACGCAGTATTTT
CASSLIAGYSTDTQYF
>TRBV28|.|TRBJ2-1|.
TGTGCCAGCAGTTTATATCCCCCTAGCAATGAGCAGTTCTTC
CASSLYPPSNEQFF
>TRBV27|TRBD2|TRBJ2-1|.
TGTGCCAGCAGTCGCAGGACTAGCGGGTTGTTCTACAATGAGCAGTTCTTC
CASSRRTSGLFYNEQFF
>TRBV5-1|TRBD2|TRBJ2-3|.
TGCGCCAGCGATATTCTACCGGGACTAGGGAGGGATACGCAGTATTTT
CASDILPGLGRDTQYF
>TRBV9|.|TRBJ2-5|once
TGTGCCAGCAGCAGGGCAGTCCAAGAGACCCAGTACTTC
CASSRAVQETQYF
>TRBV28|.|TRBJ1-2|.
TGTGCCAGCAGTTTAACCCGCAGGGGTGGCTACACCTTC
CASSLTRRGGYTF
>TRBV11-2|.|TRBJ1-1|.
TGTGCCAGCAGCGCCCTCGGGGTTGAAGCTTTCTTT
CASSALGVEAFF
>TRBV5-1|.|TRBJ1-1|.
TGCGCCAGCAGCACCTCAGGGGTAACTGAAGCTTTCTTT
CASSTSGVTEAFF
>TRBV2|.|TRBJ2-7|.
TGTGCCAGCATGGGGGCCCTATACGAGCAGTACTTC
CASMGALYEQYF
>TRBV19|.|TRBJ1-1|.
TGTGCCAGTAGTATCTCGTCGGGGCACGGTGAAGCTTTCTTT
CASSISSGHGEAFF
>TRBV5-1|.|TRBJ2-7|.
TGCGCCAGCCACCAGGACAGTACTAGCTACGAGCAGTACTTC
CASHQDSTSYEQYF
>TRBV6-4|TRBD1|TRBJ2-1|.
TGTGCCAGCAGTGACATGAGAGGGGGCGGTGAGCAGTTCTTC
CASSDMRGGGEQFF
>TRBV11-3|TRBD2|TRBJ2-1|.
TGTGCCAGCAGTGGGGCGGGATCTCACCCGGGGGGTGAGCAGTTCTTC
CASSGAGSHPGGEQFF
>TRBV2|.|TRBJ1-1|.
TGTGCCAGCGGGTCCTCTATGAACACTGAAGCTTTCTTT
CASGSSMNTEAFF
>TRBV7-6|.|TRBJ1-1|.
TGTGCCAGCAGCTTAGACAGGGCCAACCTGGGGACTGAAGCTTTCTTT
CASSLDRANLGTEAFF
>TRBV14|TRBD2|TRBJ2-1|.
TGTGCCAGCAGCCCGACTAGCGGGAGCTCCTACAATGAGCAGTTCTTC
CASSPTSGSSYNEQFF
>TRBV5-8|.|TRBJ1-1|.
TGTGCCAGCAGCTTGGAGGGAAACACTGAAGCTTTCTTT
CASSLEGNTEAFF
>TRBV29-1|.|TRBJ1-2|.
TGCAGCGTTGAAGTTGATGGCTACACCTTC
CSVEVDGYTF
>TRBV5-8|TRBD1|TRBJ2-7|.
TGTGCCAGCAGCTTTAATTGGGACAGGCAATCCTACGAGCAGTACTTC
CASSFNWDRQSYEQYF
>TRBV9|TRBD2|TRBJ2-1|.
TGTGCCAGCAGCGCGGCGGGGCGGGAGTCGGAAAATGAGCAGTTCTTC
CASSAAGRESENEQFF